The 14 T cell receptor beta chains listed next were all sequenced from one sample in a study of T cell responses to AZD1222 COVID-19 vaccine. The table came from immunoSEQ multiplex PCR; TCRdb's copy has only in-frame clones and leaves some out. The sample contains about 190,000 clones, 80% to 95% of which appear only once. The starting material was peripheral blood, obtained on day 0 of AZD1222 vaccination. The receptors originated from an adult in good health.

The chain recombines TRBV9 with TRBJ2-1, with D uncertain. Germline CDR1 is SGDLS and CDR2 is YYNGEE. There are 11 residues in the CDR3. The germline V and J ends were trimmed by 7 bases and 8 bases, with 10 bases remaining between them. The CDR3 loop is CASSGPDEQFF. DNA of the CDR3: TGTGCCAGCTCGGGTCCCGATGAGCAGTTCTTC.

The chain employs TRBV3-1 (or the pseudogene TRBV3-2) and TRBJ2-3, with D possibly being TRBD1 or TRBD2 (6 bases each). The CDR3 has 19 residues. Germline V gene sequence: CDR1 LGHDT, CDR2 YNNKEL (reference sequence). With 0 bases removed from V and 1 base from J, the gap between germline ends came to 20 bases. The CDR3 DNA reads as TGTGCCAGCAGCCAAGATTGGAGGGGGAGCAAAGGGCGCACAGATACGCAGTATTTT. The encoded protein is CASSQDWRGSKGRTDTQYF.

The genes are TRBV12-3 or TRBV12-4 and TRBJ1-6; TRBD1 might be the D (5 bases). The V and J ends lost 6 bases and 7 bases respectively, with 10 bases between them. This CDR3 region has 13 residues. CDR3 DNA sequence: TGTGCCAGCAGCTACCCAGGGAATTCACCCCTCCACTTT. Protein sequence: CASSYPGNSPLHF.

This chain links TRBV10-3 with TRBJ1-1; a weak D match, TRBD1 (5 bases). Germline CDR1 and CDR2: ENHRY and SYGVKD. The length of the CDR3 is 12 residues. V gave up 6 bases and J gave up 4 bases, with 9 bases separating them. CDR3 residues: CAIRGLGTEAFF. The CDR3 coding sequence is TGTGCCATCAGGGGGCTTGGCACTGAAGCTTTCTTT.

The chain employs TRBV6-4 and TRBJ2-1, with TRBD1 as a possible D gene (6 bases). Germline loops: CDR1 MRHNA, CDR2 SNTAGT. This CDR3 comprises 15 residues. V was pared by 3 bases and J by 4 bases, with 13 bases between. The CDR3, as DNA: TGTGCCAGCAGTGAGTTGCAGGGGAGATACAATGAGCAGTTCTTC. This sequence encodes CASSELQGRYNEQFF.

This clone was seen a single time. CDR3 residues: CASSPGQINYGYTF. Written as DNA, the CDR3 is TGTGCCAGCAGCCCCGGACAGATCAACTATGGCTACACCTTC. The genes are TRBV3-1 (or the pseudogene TRBV3-2) and TRBJ1-2, with D possibly TRBD1 on 6 matching bases. CDR1 and CDR2 from the germline V gene are LGHDT and YNNKEL (reference sequence). This CDR3 spans 14 amino acids. The V end lost 4 bases, the J end lost 2 bases, and 11 bases lay between the germline ends.

The genes are TRBV19 and TRBJ2-5; 10 bases are a match to TRBD1. The CDR3 is 15 amino acids. Trimming took 5 bases from V and 4 from J; bases not matched to a gene: 7. Germline V gives CDR1 LNHDA, CDR2 SQIVND (reference sequence). The CDR3 spells CASSQLGTGVETQYF. The CDR3 DNA is TGTGCCAGTAGTCAGCTAGGGACAGGGGTAGAGACCCAGTACTTC.

This chain joins TRBV19 and TRBJ1-5; D gene unclear. The CDR3 totals 16 residues. V lost 4 bases, J lost 1 base, and 14 bases lay in between. Germline V gene data show CDR1 as LNHDA and CDR2 as SQIVND (reference sequence). The CDR3 here is CASSTTGFLSNQPQHF. CDR3 DNA sequence: TGTGCCAGTAGTACCACGGGGTTCCTCAGCAATCAGCCCCAGCATTTT.

In DNA form, the CDR3 reads TGTGCCAGCAGCGGTGGGACAAGGGGGGCAGACACTGAAGCTTTCTTT. This encodes CASSGGTRGADTEAFF. The chain uses TRBV9 and TRBJ1-1, with D tentatively TRBD1 (6 bases). Germline V lookup: CDR1 SGDLS, CDR2 YYNGEE. The CDR3 spans 16 residues. V lost 3 bases and J 3 bases, leaving 18 bases between the germline ends.

J is TRBJ2-7 and V is TRBV6-1; 8 bases map to TRBD1. CDR3 length: 17 amino acids. Unmatched junction bases numbered 11, after V lost 4 bases and J lost 0 bases. Per germline, CDR1 MNHNS and CDR2 SASEGT. The CDR3 DNA reads as TGTGCCAGCAGTGCCCCCTGGACAGGGAAAAGCTCCTACGAGCAGTACTTC. Protein: CASSAPWTGKSSYEQYF.

The chain is built from TRBV24-1 and TRBJ1-2; D perhaps matches TRBD1 (5 bases). The CDR3 has 12 residues. V lost 5 bases, J lost 8 bases, and 11 bases lay in between. In germline, CDR1 is KGHDR, CDR2 SFDVKD. For the CDR3, the DNA is TGTGCCACCAGTGCCCAGGGATGGGGCTACACCTTC. This encodes CATSAQGWGYTF.

This chain connects TRBV18 to TRBJ2-6; D not certain. The germline gives CDR1 KGHSH, CDR2 LQKENI. The V end was cut by 6 bases, the J end by 2 bases, with 11 bases between. This CDR3 has 15 amino acids. CDR3 nucleotides: TGTGCCAGCTCTCGACCAGTAACTGGGGCCAACGTCCTGACTTTC. Translating it yields CASSRPVTGANVLTF.

The CDR3 spells CASKQGSSYEQYF. CDR3 nucleotides: TGTGCCAGCAAGCAGGGGTCCTCCTACGAGCAGTACTTC. The chain uses TRBV12-3 or TRBV12-4 and TRBJ2-7; D perhaps matches TRBD1 (6 bases). This CDR3 contains 13 residues. Trimming pared 7 bases from V and 0 bases from J, leaving 10 bases between.

The chain employs TRBV9 and TRBJ2-1; no firm D call. Looked up from germline, CDR1 is SGDLS and CDR2 is YYNGEE. The CDR3 length is 14 residues. Trimming removed 3 bases at V and 5 bases at J, with 12 bases between. The CDR3 sequence: CASSERDYHNEQFF. CDR3 sequence (DNA): TGTGCCAGCAGCGAAAGGGATTATCACAATGAGCAGTTCTTC. Full variable domain (missing parts from reference TRBV9 and TRBJ2-1): DSGVTQTPKHLITATGQRVTLRCSPRSGDLSVYWYQQSLDQGLQFLIQYYNGEERAKGNILERFSAQQFPDLHSELNLSSLELGDSALYFCASSERDYHNEQFFGPGTRLTVL.